The 24 T cell receptor beta chains listed next were all sequenced from one sample in a study of cytomegalovirus exposure and HLA in healthy donors. It was with 60 Vbeta and 13 Jbeta primers that the PCR ran. Only in-frame clones appear in the TCRdb table, and some are missing; sequencing was by immunoSEQ multiplex PCR. The table includes some 190,000 clones, over 70% detected once. The sample taken for sequencing was PBMCs. Receptors originate from a woman aged 25 to 39 in good health and CMV-seropositive.

Remarks on this clone: This sample also contains other DNA sequences that code for the same CDR3. As DNA, the CDR3 is TGTGCCAGCAGCTTGGGGGGGGGAAGGAGCACAGATACGCAGTATTTT. Its translation: CASSLGGGRSTDTQYF. The chain has TRBV5-4 and TRBJ2-3, with 7 bases that match TRBD2. The V gene end was trimmed by 0 bases and the J gene end by 0 bases; junction bases not matched to a gene: 4. This CDR3 has 16 residues. Germline-derived CDR1 and CDR2 are SGHNT and YYREEE (reference sequence).

With regard to this clone: One end of the junction does not line up with germline, which may come from a read error. The rearrangement joins TRBV7-9 to TRBJ1-1; the D gene is possibly TRBD1 (6 bases). The CDR3 totals 11 residues. The germline V gene has CDR1 SEHNR and CDR2 FQNEAQ (reference sequence). DNA of the CDR3: TGTGCCAGCAGCCGTCTCCAGGGGCCATCGTTT. Its translation: CASSRLQGPSF. The entire variable domain, with the rest obtained from reference TRBV7-9 and TRBJ1-1, is as follows: DTGVSQNPRHKITKRGQNVTFRCDPISEHNRLYWYRQTLGQGPEFLTYFQNEAQLEKSRLLSDRFSAERPKGSFSTLEIQRTEQGDSAMYLCASSRLQGPSFGQGTRLTVV.

This clone was counted between two and nine times. The chain couples TRBV6-5 to TRBJ2-5; no reliable D call. Per the germline V gene, CDR1 is MNHEY and CDR2 is SVGAGI. CDR3 length: 10 amino acids. V lost 8 bases, J lost 3 bases, and 4 bases lay in between. The CDR3 sequence is CASYKETQYF. In nucleotides, the CDR3 is TGTGCCAGCTATAAAGAGACCCAGTACTTC.

With respect to this clone: This CDR3 is also generated by other DNA sequences in the sample. This chain connects TRBV29-1 to TRBJ2-1; 7 bases are shared with TRBD2. The CDR3 totals 12 residues. The trim removed 6 bases at V and 4 bases at J, leaving 3 bases unmatched. Germline V gene data show CDR1 as SQVTM and CDR2 as ANQGSEA. CDR3 loop: CSVGGSYNEQFF. Here the CDR3 DNA reads TGCAGCGTGGGCGGGAGTTACAATGAGCAGTTCTTC.

V is TRBV27 and J is TRBJ2-1, with D maybe TRBD2 (6 bases). CDR3 length equals 13 residues. Germline-derived CDR1 and CDR2 are MNHEY and SMNVEV (reference sequence). V gave up 5 bases and J gave up 10 bases, with 15 bases separating them. DNA for the CDR3: TGTGCCAGCAGTCGCCCCGGGAGTCGGGAGCAGTTCTTC. This codes for CASSRPGSREQFF.

There are a few counts of this clone. This chain links TRBV7-2 with TRBJ2-1, with 7 bases identical to TRBD2. With 2 bases clipped from V and 2 bases from J, the junction kept 3 bases outside the gene matches. The CDR3 sequence is 15 residues long. Germline values: CDR1 SGHTA, CDR2 FQGNSA. CDR3 nucleotide sequence: TGTGCCAGCAGCTTAAAAAGCGGGGCCTACAATGAGCAGTTCTTC. It encodes CASSLKSGAYNEQFF.

This clone was observed a single time. Other DNA sequences within the sample encode an identical CDR3. V and J are TRBV27 and TRBJ2-7; the D is unclear. The V gene's germline CDR1 is MNHEY and CDR2 SMNVEV (reference sequence). CDR3 length equals 13 residues. V dropped 2 bases and J dropped 1 base, with 6 bases sitting between them. The CDR3 here is CASSLGRSYEQYF. The CDR3 DNA reads TGTGCCAGCAGTTTAGGCAGGTCCTACGAGCAGTACTTC.

The chain carries TRBV27 and TRBJ2-1; D possibly corresponds to TRBD1 (5 bases). The CDR3 consists of 12 residues. Germline V gives CDR1 MNHEY, CDR2 SMNVEV (reference sequence). The V gene lost 5 bases and the J gene lost 10 bases, with 12 bases spanning the gap. The CDR3 sequence: CASSTRTREQFF. In DNA, the CDR3 is TGTGCCAGCAGTACCCGGACAAGAGAGCAGTTCTTC.

V usage is TRBV5-4 and J usage is TRBJ2-1, with D perhaps TRBD2 (5 bases). This CDR3 is built from 16 residues. Germline V gene lookup returns CDR1 SGHNT and CDR2 YYREEE (reference sequence). V was clipped by 1 base and J by 1 base, with 12 bases between them. Written as DNA, the CDR3 is TGTGCCAGCAGCTTGTCTGCGGGTTCTTCCTACAATGAGCAGTTCTTC. It codes for CASSLSAGSSYNEQFF.

This clone turned up a few times. V and J are TRBV29-1 and TRBJ2-1; unclear D gene. The germline gives CDR1 SQVTM, CDR2 ANQGSEA. V lost 4 bases, J lost 7 bases, and 5 bases lay in between. CDR3 size: 10 residues. CDR3 in DNA: TGCAGCGTTGCTTCTAATGAGCAGTTCTTC. Protein sequence: CSVASNEQFF.

V usage is TRBV28 and J usage is TRBJ2-1, with 14 bases matching TRBD2. Trimming at V came to 3 bases and at J to 3 bases, leaving 13 bases not matched to a gene. The germline V gene has CDR1 MDHEN and CDR2 SYDVKM. CDR3 size: 20 residues. The CDR3 loop reads CASSFVLGLAGVEDYNEQFF. CDR3 DNA: TGTGCCAGCAGTTTCGTGTTGGGACTAGCGGGAGTTGAGGACTACAATGAGCAGTTCTTC.

J is TRBJ2-7 and V is TRBV2, with D maybe TRBD1 (6 bases). The CDR3 totals 12 residues. With 7 bases removed from V and 6 bases from J, the gap between germline ends came to 13 bases. CDR1 and CDR2 from the germline V gene are SNHLY and FYNNEI. The chain's CDR3 is CASTGQGGEQYF. The CDR3 bases are TGTGCCAGCACTGGACAAGGGGGCGAGCAGTACTTC.

This chain uses TRBV29-1 with TRBJ2-7, with D possibly TRBD1 on 6 matching bases. Germline V gene data show CDR1 as SQVTM and CDR2 as ANQGSEA. Trimming shortened V by 7 bases and J by 3 bases, and 13 bases separated the two germline ends. This CDR3 spans 12 amino acids. CDR3 nucleotides: TGCAGCGGGGGTGGGGGCGGCTACGAGCAGTACTTC. It codes for CSGGGGGYEQYF.

The chain is built from TRBV11-2 and TRBJ1-1, with 11 bases that match TRBD1. Trimming cost V 2 bases and J 11 bases; bases outside gene matches: 7. This CDR3 region has 14 residues. CDR1 is SGHAT and CDR2 is FQNNGV in the germline V gene. The CDR3 DNA follows: TGTGCCAGCAGCTTAATGAGGACAGGGGGCGCGGCTTTCTTT. Translating gives CASSLMRTGGAAFF.

The genes are TRBV19 and TRBJ2-7, with D possibly being TRBD2 (6 bases). The germline V gene encodes CDR1 LNHDA and CDR2 SQIVND (reference sequence). The CDR3 is 15 amino acids. V lost 2 bases to trimming and J lost 0 bases, with 11 bases between them. CDR3: CASSIRGAPSYEQYF. For the CDR3, the DNA is TGTGCCAGTAGTATACGCGGGGCCCCCTCCTACGAGCAGTACTTC.

The CDR3 bases are TGTGCCAGCAGCGGTGGGACTAGCGGGGCCCAAGAGACCCAGTACTTC. Translated, it gives CASSGGTSGAQETQYF. The chain is built from TRBV5-4 and TRBJ2-5; 13 positions agree with TRBD2. Germline V CDR1 and CDR2: SGHNT, YYREEE (reference sequence). The CDR3 is made up of 16 amino acids. Trimming removed 4 bases from V and 1 base from J; junction bases left unmatched: 4.

The V gene is TRBV19, the J gene TRBJ2-7, with TRBD1 identical over 7 bases. This CDR3 spans 16 amino acids. V lost 6 bases and J lost 0; bases outside the gene matches: 11. CDR1 and CDR2 from the germline V gene are LNHDA and SQIVND (reference sequence). The CDR3 DNA reads TGTGCCAGTAGCAAATCCGGGACAGCGGTCTCCTACGAGCAGTACTTC. As protein: CASSKSGTAVSYEQYF.

This clone was picked up a small number of times. The J gene is TRBJ2-1, the V gene TRBV7-8; 7 nucleotides align to TRBD2. The germline V gene has CDR1 SGHVS and CDR2 FQNEAQ. V dropped 7 bases and J dropped 10; count of bases not matched to a gene: 19. The CDR3 is made up of 16 amino acids. As DNA, the CDR3 is TGTGCCAGCACTACGGCGAGAGGGAGGGCCCCTACCGAGCAGTTCTTC. The encoded protein is CASTTARGRAPTEQFF.

This clone was observed a handful of times. V usage is TRBV28 and J usage is TRBJ1-6; tentative D call: TRBD1 (5 bases). The CDR3 is 13 residues long. Germline values: CDR1 MDHEN, CDR2 SYDVKM. Deletions cut 5 bases from V and 10 bases from J, with 12 bases between. The CDR3 DNA reads as TGTGCCAGCAGTCAGGGAAGGAGATCACCCCTCCACTTT. Translation gives CASSQGRRSPLHF.

This clone was recorded once. The chain employs TRBV27 and TRBJ2-5; no definite D call. V dropped 4 bases and J dropped 1 base, with 4 bases sitting between them. Germline CDR1 and CDR2: MNHEY and SMNVEV (reference sequence). There are 12 residues in the CDR3. Here the CDR3 DNA reads TGTGCCAGCAGTTCCGTCCAAGAGACCCAGTACTTC. Protein product: CASSSVQETQYF.

The V and J genes are TRBV28 and TRBJ1-5; D gene ambiguous. Deletions cut 5 bases from V and 9 bases from J, with 11 bases between. Germline V gene data show CDR1 as MDHEN and CDR2 as SYDVKM. This CDR3 spans 12 amino acids. CDR3 in DNA: TGTGCCAGCAGTATCGAGCCCTCGCCCCAGCATTTT. It is translated as CASSIEPSPQHF.

The chain links TRBV5-1 to TRBJ2-2, with D perhaps TRBD1 (5 bases). The CDR3 covers 15 residues. Germline V gene lookup returns CDR1 SGHRS and CDR2 YFSETQ. Trimming took off 0 bases at V and 4 bases at J, with 10 bases between the two ends. This chain's CDR3 is CASSLVGRVTGELFF. The CDR3 nucleotides read TGCGCCAGCAGCTTGGTCGGCAGGGTCACCGGGGAGCTGTTTTTT.

J is TRBJ1-2 and V is TRBV28; weak D call: TRBD1 (5 bases). In germline, CDR1 is MDHEN, CDR2 SYDVKM. The CDR3 runs 14 residues. V was clipped by 6 bases and J by 3 bases, with 14 bases between them. In DNA, the CDR3 is TGTGCCAGCAGCCCTGACAGACCCGACTATGGCTACACCTTC. Amino acids: CASSPDRPDYGYTF.

The V call is TRBV5-1, the J call TRBJ2-5, with 9 nucleotides matching TRBD2. Near its end, the DNA agrees better with TRBJ2-7, so the J call may be wrong. CDR1 is SGHRS, CDR2 YFSETQ, per germline. This CDR3 is 15 amino acids long. The CDR3 protein is CASSFNSGSKGEQYF. The CDR3, as DNA: TGCGCCAGCAGCTTTAATAGCGGGAGCAAAGGCGAGCAGTACTTC.